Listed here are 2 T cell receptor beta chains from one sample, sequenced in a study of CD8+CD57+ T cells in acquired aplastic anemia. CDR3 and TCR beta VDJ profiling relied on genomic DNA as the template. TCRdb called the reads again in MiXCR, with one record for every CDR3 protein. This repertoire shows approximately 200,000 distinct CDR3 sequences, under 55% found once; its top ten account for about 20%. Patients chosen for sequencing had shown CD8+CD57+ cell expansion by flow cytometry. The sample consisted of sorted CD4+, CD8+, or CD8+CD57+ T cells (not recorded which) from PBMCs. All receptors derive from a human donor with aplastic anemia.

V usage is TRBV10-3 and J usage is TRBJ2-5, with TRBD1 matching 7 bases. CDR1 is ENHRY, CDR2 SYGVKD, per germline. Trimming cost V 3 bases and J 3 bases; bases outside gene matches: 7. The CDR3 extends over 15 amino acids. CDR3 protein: CAISDGRGLEETQYF. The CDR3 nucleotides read TGTGCCATCAGTGACGGCAGGGGGTTAGAAGAGACCCAGTACTTC.

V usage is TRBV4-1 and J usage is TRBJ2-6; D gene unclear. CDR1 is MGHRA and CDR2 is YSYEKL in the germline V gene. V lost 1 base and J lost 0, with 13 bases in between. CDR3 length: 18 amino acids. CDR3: CASSQGQALSSGANVLTF. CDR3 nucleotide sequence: TGCGCCAGCAGCCAAGGGCAAGCTTTGAGCTCTGGGGCCAACGTCCTGACTTTC.